This T cell receptor beta chain was identified in a study of T cell responses to AZD1222 COVID-19 vaccine. TCRdb keeps only in-frame clones here, not all; method: immunoSEQ multiplex PCR. Of around 99,000 clones detected, roughly nine tenths appear once; the ten largest clones hold around 8.6%. The CDR3 spans 13 residues. Trimming left V 2 bases short and J 6 bases short, with 10 bases between. Germline values: CDR1 SGHAT, CDR2 FQNNGV. This sequence was found in an adult who received the AZD1222 COVID-19 vaccine. The material was peripheral blood, obtained 28 days after the second AZD1222 dose. This chain links TRBV11-2 with TRBJ1-1; possibly TRBD1 for D (5 bases). The CDR3 here is CASSLQGGAEAFF. The CDR3 DNA reads TGTGCCAGCAGCTTACAGGGAGGCGCTGAAGCTTTCTTT.